This T cell receptor beta chain was captured by sequencing in a study of CD8+ T cells in alopecia areata (dated by TCRdb to 2016 to 2019). In the study overall: The treated patients took part in an open-label pilot trial in which moderate-to-severe alopecia areata was treated with oral tofacitinib at 5 to 10 mg twice daily. immunoSEQ multiplex PCR using 35 Vbeta forward primers and 13 Jbeta reverse primers was used to amplify TCRbeta CDR3 regions. The RNA source kit depended on sample type: the PAXgene miRNA kit for fixed scalp, the miRNeasy kit for PBMCs, and the RNeasy kit for mouse skin. Scalp clonality was compared across normal scalp (n=4), patchy alopecia areata scalp (n=8), and alopecia totalis/universalis scalp (n=8). In humans, TCRbeta sequencing was performed on scalp tissue and on sorted CD4+ and CD8+ peripheral blood T cells from healthy controls and from patients with patchy or totalis/universalis alopecia areata. Biopsies were taken from tofacitinib-treated patients at baseline and at 4 and 24 weeks of treatment, and a later scalp biopsy was taken in several of the tofacitinib-treated patients. To study T cell clonal expansion in alopecia areata, the researchers applied high-throughput TCRbeta sequencing to both the C3H/HeJ mouse model and human patients. Patients stayed on tofacitinib for 6 to 18 months and then had 6 months of follow-up off drug so that delayed response and recurrence could be assessed. What the work shows at the level of the full study, not this receptor alone: Compared with normal scalp, lesional scalp, particularly in alopecia totalis/universalis, had higher clonality and more expanded CD8+ clones, which suggests antigenic drive. Shared TCR sequences between patients were less evident than in mice, which may be partly attributable to HLA diversity in the patient population. Unlike mouse skin, where gammadelta T cells dominate, normal human skin contains resident alphabeta T cells that get sequenced too, which complicates analysis of the scalp TCR repertoire.

From a lookup of the germline V gene (reference sequence), CDR1 and CDR2 are PRHDT and FYEKMQ. CDR3 length: 13 amino acids, cysteine to phenylalanine. This entry keeps only the CDR3 DNA: 39 bases, framed from base 1. Relative to germline, V is 5 bases shorter and J is 11 bases shorter, with 17 bases between their ends. The protocol used for the library was the immunoSEQ multiplex PCR assay. RNA was extracted from all samples and reverse transcribed into cDNA, which served as template for TCR sequencing. First-strand cDNA was synthesized with SuperScript III using a 2:1 mix of oligo-dT and random hexamers. A synthetic immune receptor repertoire was used to gauge amplification bias, and whatever bias remained was removed computationally. The source study handled its data this way. Raw reads were preprocessed for error removal, and CDR3 was defined according to IMGT conventions as running from the conserved cysteine to phenylalanine. Clonality was calculated as 1 minus Shannon entropy normalized by log2 of the number of productive unique TCRs. CD4 or CD8 identity of scalp clones was inferred by cross-referencing scalp TCRbeta sequences with sorted blood CD4 and CD8 repertoires. The source is immuneACCESS, and TCRdb retained only in-frame sequences with V and J called. Part of the clones is not carried over; for the studies checked, unresolved V genes explain less than half of this, and the remainder is unexplained. V and J calls and clone size are copied from that table; D and trimming were computed from the DNA. The sample contains 150,000 to 180,000 clones, around 50% of them found a single time. Approximately 19% of the sample is held by the ten biggest clonotypes.

The time point label here, explained by the study, means: baseline before oral tofacitinib. Peripheral blood and lesional scalp punch biopsies were obtained from patients with alopecia areata. PBMCs were isolated by density centrifugation and stained for CD3, CD4 and CD8, and CD4+ and CD8+ T cells were sorted on a FACSAria. A word on this clone: Its antigen remains undetermined. Per-base qualities were not stored, and no clone one base away is much larger.

The receptor chain draws on TRBV13 and TRBJ2-3; no D segment can be confidently identified. The sample in question was CD8+ T cells sorted from blood, obtained at week 0. The sequence was obtained from a human donor with alopecia areata. The sequenced DNA is TGTGCCAGCAGCGAGACCGGCCAGCGTATGCAGTATTTT. Translated, this gives CASSETGQRMQYF.